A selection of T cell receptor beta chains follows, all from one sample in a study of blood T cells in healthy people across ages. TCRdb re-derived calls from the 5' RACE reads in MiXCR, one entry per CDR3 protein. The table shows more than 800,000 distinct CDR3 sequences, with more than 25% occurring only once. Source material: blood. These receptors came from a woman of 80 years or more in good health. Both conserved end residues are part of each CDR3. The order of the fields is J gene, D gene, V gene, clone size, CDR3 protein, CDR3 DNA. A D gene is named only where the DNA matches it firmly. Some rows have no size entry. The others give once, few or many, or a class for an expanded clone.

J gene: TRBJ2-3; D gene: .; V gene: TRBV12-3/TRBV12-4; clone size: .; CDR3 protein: CASSLWGASTDTQYF; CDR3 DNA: TGTGCCAGCAGTTTATGGGGGGCGAGCACAGATACGCAGTATTTT
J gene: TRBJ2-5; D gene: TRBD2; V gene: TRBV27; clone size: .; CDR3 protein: CASSLRSGGAVETQYF; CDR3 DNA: TGTGCCAGCAGTTTACGTAGCGGGGGGGCGGTAGAGACCCAGTACTTC
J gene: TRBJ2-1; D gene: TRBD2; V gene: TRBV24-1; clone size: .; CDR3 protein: CATSDRSGGALHEQFF; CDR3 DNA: TGTGCCACCAGTGACCGTAGCGGGGGGGCTCTGCATGAGCAGTTCTTC
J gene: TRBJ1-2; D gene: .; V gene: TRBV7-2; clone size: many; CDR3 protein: CASSLYGNYGYTF; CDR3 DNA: TGTGCCAGCAGCTTATATGGGAACTATGGCTACACCTTC
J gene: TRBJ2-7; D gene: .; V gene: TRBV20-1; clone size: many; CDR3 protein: CSGVLFYEQYF; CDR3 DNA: TGCAGTGGTGTGCTGTTCTACGAGCAGTACTTC
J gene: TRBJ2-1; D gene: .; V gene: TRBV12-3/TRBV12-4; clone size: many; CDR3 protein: CASRADKYNEQFF; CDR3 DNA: TGTGCCAGCAGGGCGGACAAATACAATGAGCAGTTCTTC
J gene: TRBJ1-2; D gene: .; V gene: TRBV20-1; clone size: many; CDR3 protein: CSARDPGAPVRGYTF; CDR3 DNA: TGCAGTGCTAGAGATCCAGGGGCCCCGGTGAGGGGCTACACCTTC
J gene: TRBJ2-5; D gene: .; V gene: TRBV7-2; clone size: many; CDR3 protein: CASSGGIQETQYF; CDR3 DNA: TGTGCCAGCAGCGGGGGGATCCAAGAGACCCAGTACTTC
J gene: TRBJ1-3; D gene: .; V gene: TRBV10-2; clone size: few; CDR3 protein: CASSEDAFSGNTIYF; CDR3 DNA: TGCGCCAGCAGTGAGGACGCCTTCTCTGGAAACACCATATATTTT
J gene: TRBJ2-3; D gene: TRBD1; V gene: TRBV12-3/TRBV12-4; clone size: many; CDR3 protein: CASTSDRGKSDTQYF; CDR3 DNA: TGTGCCAGCACCTCGGACAGGGGGAAGTCAGATACGCAGTATTTT
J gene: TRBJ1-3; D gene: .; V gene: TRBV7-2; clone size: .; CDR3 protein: CASSFKTAGNTIYF; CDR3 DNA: TGTGCCAGCAGCTTCAAGACAGCCGGAAACACCATATATTTT
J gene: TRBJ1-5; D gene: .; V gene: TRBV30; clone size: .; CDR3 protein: CAWSPGSNQPQHF; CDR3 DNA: TGTGCCTGGAGTCCAGGTAGCAATCAGCCCCAGCATTTT
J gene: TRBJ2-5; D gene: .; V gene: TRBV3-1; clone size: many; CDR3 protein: CASSHRGEETQYF; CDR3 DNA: TGTGCCAGCAGCCACCGAGGGGAAGAGACCCAGTACTTC
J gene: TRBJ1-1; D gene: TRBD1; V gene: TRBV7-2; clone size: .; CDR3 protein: CASSLNRDRGRGSTEAFF; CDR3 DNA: TGTGCCAGCAGCTTAAACAGGGACAGGGGGCGCGGAAGCACTGAAGCTTTCTTT
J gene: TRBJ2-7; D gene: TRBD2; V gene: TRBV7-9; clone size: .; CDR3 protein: CASSPRRGRGDSYEQYF; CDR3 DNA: TGTGCCAGCAGCCCTCGCCGGGGGCGGGGGGACTCCTACGAGCAGTACTTC
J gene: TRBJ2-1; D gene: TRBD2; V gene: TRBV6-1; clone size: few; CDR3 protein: CASSETLGLAGYNEQFF; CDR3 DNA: TGTGCCAGCAGTGAAACACTGGGACTAGCCGGCTACAATGAGCAGTTCTTC
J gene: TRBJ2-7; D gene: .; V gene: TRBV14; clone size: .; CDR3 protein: CASSQDRPGLVHEQYF; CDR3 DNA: TGTGCCAGCAGCCAAGATAGGCCTGGCTTAGTCCACGAGCAGTACTTC
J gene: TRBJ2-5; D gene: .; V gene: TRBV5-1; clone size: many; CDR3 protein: CASSPGAWQETQYF; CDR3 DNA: TGCGCCAGCAGCCCTGGTGCGTGGCAAGAGACCCAGTACTTC
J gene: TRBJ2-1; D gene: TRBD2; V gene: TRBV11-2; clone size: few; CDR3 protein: CASSHRLALNEQFF; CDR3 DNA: TGTGCCAGCAGCCACCGACTAGCATTGAATGAGCAGTTCTTC
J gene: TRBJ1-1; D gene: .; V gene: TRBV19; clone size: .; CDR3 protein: CASSGPVTEAFF; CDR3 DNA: TGTGCCAGTAGTGGTCCGGTCACTGAAGCTTTCTTT
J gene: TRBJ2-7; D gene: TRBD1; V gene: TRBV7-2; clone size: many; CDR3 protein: CASSLTGGFINEQYF; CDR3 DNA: TGTGCCAGCAGCCTTACAGGGGGGTTCATCAACGAGCAGTACTTC
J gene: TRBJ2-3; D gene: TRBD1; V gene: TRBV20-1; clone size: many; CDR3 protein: CSARRDRSTDTQYF; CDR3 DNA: TGCAGTGCTAGAAGGGACAGGAGCACAGATACGCAGTATTTT
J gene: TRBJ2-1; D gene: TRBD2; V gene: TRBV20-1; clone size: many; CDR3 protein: CSARLAGGYEQFF; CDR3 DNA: TGCAGTGCTAGGCTAGCGGGGGGTTATGAGCAGTTCTTC
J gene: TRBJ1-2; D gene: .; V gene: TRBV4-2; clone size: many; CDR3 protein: CASSQYKDSPNYGYTF; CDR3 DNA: TGTGCCAGCAGCCAATACAAGGACAGCCCGAACTATGGCTACACCTTC
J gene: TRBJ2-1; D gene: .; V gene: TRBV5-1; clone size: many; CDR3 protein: CASSAGQSRRINEQFF; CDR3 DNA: TGCGCCAGCAGCGCTGGACAGTCCCGTCGTATTAATGAGCAGTTCTTC
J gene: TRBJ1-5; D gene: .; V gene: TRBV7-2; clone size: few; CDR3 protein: CASSYLSGRNQPQHF; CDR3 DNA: TGTGCCAGCAGCTACCTATCAGGGAGAAATCAGCCCCAGCATTTT
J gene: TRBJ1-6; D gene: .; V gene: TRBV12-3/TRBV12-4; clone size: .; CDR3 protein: CASSPVETSNSPLHF; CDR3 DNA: TGTGCCAGCAGTCCAGTAGAGACCTCTAATTCACCCCTCCACTTT
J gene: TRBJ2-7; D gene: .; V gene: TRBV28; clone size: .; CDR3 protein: CASKGYEQYF; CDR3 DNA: TGTGCCAGCAAAGGGTACGAGCAGTACTTC
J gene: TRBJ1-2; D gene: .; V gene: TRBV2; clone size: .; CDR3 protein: CASSESTLEYYGYTF; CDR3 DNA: TGTGCCAGCAGTGAATCTACACTTGAGTACTATGGCTACACCTTC
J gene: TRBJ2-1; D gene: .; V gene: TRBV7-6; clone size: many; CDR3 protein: CASSLVRGDEQFF; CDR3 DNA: TGTGCCAGCAGCTTAGTCAGGGGCGATGAGCAGTTCTTC
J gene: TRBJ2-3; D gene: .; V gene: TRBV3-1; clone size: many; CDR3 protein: CASSRKGSADTQYF; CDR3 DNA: TGTGCCAGCAGCCGAAAGGGATCAGCAGATACGCAGTATTTT
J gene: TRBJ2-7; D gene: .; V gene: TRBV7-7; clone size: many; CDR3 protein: CASSPSTGQEQYF; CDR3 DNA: TGTGCTAGCAGCCCGTCCACAGGGCAAGAGCAGTACTTC
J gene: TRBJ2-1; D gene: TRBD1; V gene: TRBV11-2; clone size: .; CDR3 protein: CASSLGLTGLAQFF; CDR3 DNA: TGTGCCAGCAGCTTGGGCCTGACAGGGCTCGCGCAGTTCTTC
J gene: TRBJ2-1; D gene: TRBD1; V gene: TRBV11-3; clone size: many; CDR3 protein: CASSLTGLHNEQFF; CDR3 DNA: TGTGCCAGCAGCTTGACAGGGCTGCACAATGAGCAGTTCTTC
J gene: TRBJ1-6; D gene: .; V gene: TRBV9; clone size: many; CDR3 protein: CASSLRAYNSPLHF; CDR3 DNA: TGTGCCAGCAGCCTACGGGCCTATAATTCACCCCTCCACTTT